Each of the 31 T cell receptor beta chains below was sequenced from the same sample in a study of blood T cell repertoires in COVID-19. Data came from immunoSEQ multiplex PCR; TCRdb stores just in-frame clones and leaves some out. This table holds about 150,000 clones, around 84% found once. Source material: peripheral blood. Receptor source: an older woman with COVID-19, enrolled during active disease.

The J gene is TRBJ1-1, the V gene TRBV9; D unclear. The V gene's germline CDR1 is SGDLS and CDR2 YYNGEE. Deletions cut 0 bases from V and 1 base from J, with 10 bases between. CDR3 length: 15 amino acids. The CDR3 DNA is TGTGCCAGCAGCGTAGTGGTTGGGCAGAACACTGAAGCTTTCTTT. Translated: CASSVVVGQNTEAFF.

This chain connects TRBV7-3 to TRBJ2-1; the match to TRBD2 covers 7 bases. Germline assignment: CDR1 SGHTA and CDR2 FQGTGA. The junction had 12 bases not matched to a gene; V was cut back by 4 bases and J by 9 bases. This CDR3 is built from 15 residues. CDR3 in DNA: TGTGCCAGCAGCTCACGGGTCCACTCTAGCGGTGAGCAGTTCTTC. This encodes CASSSRVHSSGEQFF.

This clone was detected a few times. This chain links TRBV2 with TRBJ2-1; no definite D call. CDR3 length: 13 amino acids. Germline CDR1 and CDR2: SNHLY and FYNNEI. The germline V and J ends were trimmed by 1 base and 4 bases, with 5 bases remaining between them. Here the CDR3 reads CASSEELYNEQFF. CDR3 nucleotides: TGTGCCAGCAGTGAAGAACTATACAATGAGCAGTTCTTC.

This rearrangement joins TRBV5-1 to TRBJ1-2; tentatively, D is TRBD1 (5 bases). Germline CDR1 SGHRS, CDR2 YFSETQ. The CDR3 contains 15 residues. Trimming shortened V by 2 bases and J by 2 bases, and 13 bases separated the two germline ends. This CDR3 reads CASSFMSQGNYGYTF. DNA of the CDR3: TGCGCCAGCAGCTTCATGTCTCAGGGAAACTATGGCTACACCTTC.

The chain has TRBV6-5 and TRBJ1-1, with D perhaps matching TRBD1 (5 bases). V lost 11 bases and J 4 bases, leaving 17 bases between the germline ends. The germline CDR1 and CDR2 sequences are MNHEY and SVGAGI. The CDR3 length is 13 residues. The CDR3 bases are TGTGCCTTACGGACAACCGGGGGCACTGAAGCTTTCTTT. It encodes CALRTTGGTEAFF.

The chain has TRBV27 and TRBJ1-1; TRBD1 matches at 7 bases. V gave up 6 bases and J gave up 4 bases; unmatched junction bases: 5. The V gene's germline CDR1 is MNHEY and CDR2 SMNVEV (reference sequence). The CDR3 is 13 amino acids. CDR3 residues: CASRTGPFTEAFF. The DNA of the CDR3 is TGTGCCAGCAGGACAGGGCCCTTCACTGAAGCTTTCTTT.

Concerning this clone: A junction boundary mismatches the germline segment, possibly from a read error. Within the sample, other DNA sequences also encode this same CDR3. The chain carries TRBV18 and TRBJ1-1; 7 bases align to TRBD1. The CDR3 consists of 14 residues. Per germline, CDR1 KGHSH and CDR2 LQKENI. The CDR3 DNA follows: TGTGCCAGCTCACCAACGACAGGGAACACTGAGGCTTTCTTT. Translation gives CASSPTTGNTEAFF.

The chain combines TRBV7-2 with TRBJ2-2; D possibly corresponds to TRBD1 (6 bases). This CDR3 is 14 amino acids long. Per germline, CDR1 SGHTA and CDR2 FQGNSA. V lost 4 bases, J lost 4 bases, and 10 bases lay in between. The DNA for the CDR3 is TGTGCCAGCAGCTCGGGACAATCCACCGGGGAGCTGTTTTTT. Protein: CASSSGQSTGELFF.

This clone was counted between two and nine times. CDR3 nucleotides: TGTGCCAGCAGCTTAATTGGGCAAGGAGGGGAGACCCAGTACTTC. The encoded protein is CASSLIGQGGETQYF. The chain joins TRBV7-3 to TRBJ2-5; D perhaps matches TRBD2 (6 bases). CDR1 is SGHTA and CDR2 is FQGTGA in the germline V gene. This CDR3 spans 15 amino acids. V gave up 1 base and J gave up 5 bases, with 14 bases separating them.

This clone was detected only once. J is TRBJ2-2 and V is TRBV14; no reliable D call. V lost 0 bases and J 4 bases, leaving 9 bases between the germline ends. The CDR3 runs to 15 residues. Germline CDR1 and CDR2: SGHDN and FVKESK. The CDR3 DNA reads as TGTGCCAGCAGCCAAGATTACTACATCACCGGGGAGCTGTTTTTT. Translation: CASSQDYYITGELFF.

The chain links TRBV5-4 to TRBJ2-3; perhaps TRBD1 as D (5 bases). The CDR3 covers 17 residues. The V end lost 4 bases, the J end lost 4 bases, and 22 bases lay between the germline ends. The V gene's germline CDR1 is SGHNT and CDR2 YYREEE (reference sequence). CDR3 in DNA: TGTGCCAGCAGCCCTATTTTGGGCAGGGTGGGATCAGATACGCAGTATTTT. Protein sequence: CASSPILGRVGSDTQYF. The full variable domain, with the rest looked up from reference TRBV5-4 and TRBJ2-3, is ETGVTQSPTHLIKTRGQQVTLRCSSQSGHNTVSWYQQALGQGPQFIFQYYREEENGRGNFPPRFSGLQFPNYSSELNVNALELDDSALYLCASSPILGRVGSDTQYFGPGTRLTVL.

Concerning this clone itself: One end of the junction does not line up with germline, which may come from a read error. The CDR3 protein is CASSRTGRRETQYF. The CDR3 DNA follows: TGTGCTAGCAGCCGGACAGGGAGGCGGGAGACCCAGTACTTC. The chain recombines TRBV7-7 with TRBJ2-5, with 8 bases lining up with TRBD1. The CDR3 spans 14 residues. Germline values: CDR1 SSHAT, CDR2 FNYEAQ (reference sequence).

The genes are TRBV5-1 and TRBJ2-2; D gene unclear. CDR3 length: 14 amino acids. Germline CDR1 and CDR2: SGHRS and YFSETQ. Trimming removed 4 bases from V and 1 base from J, with 8 bases in between. The DNA of the CDR3 is TGCGCCAGCAGCCAACAGCTGAACACCGGGGAGCTGTTTTTT. Its translation is CASSQQLNTGELFF. Full variable domain (outside the CDR3, taken from reference TRBV5-1 and TRBJ2-2): KAGVTQTPRYLIKTRGQQVTLSCSPISGHRSVSWYQQTPGQGLQFLFEYFSETQRNKGNFPGRFSGRQFSNSRSEMNVSTLELGDSALYLCASSQQLNTGELFFGEGSRLTVL.

The V call is TRBV5-1, the J call TRBJ1-1; perhaps TRBD1 as D (6 bases). The CDR3 consists of 13 residues. Trimming pared 5 bases from V and 5 bases from J, leaving 13 bases between. Germline CDR1 is SGHRS and CDR2 is YFSETQ. The DNA for the CDR3 is TGCGCCAGCAGAGGTTCAGGGGAGACTGAAGCTTTCTTT. This codes for CASRGSGETEAFF.

V is TRBV7-9 and J is TRBJ2-1; TRBD2 matches 10 bases. V shed 5 bases, J shed 3 bases, and the junction held 4 bases outside the gene matches. Per germline, CDR1 SEHNR and CDR2 FQNEAQ (reference sequence). The CDR3 covers 15 residues. CDR3 nucleotide sequence: TGTGCCAGCAGCAGTAGCGGGAGGTTCTACAATGAGCAGTTCTTC. Translated, it gives CASSSSGRFYNEQFF.

The chain combines TRBV18 with TRBJ1-1; possible D gene TRBD1, 5 bases. V gave up 3 bases and J gave up 5 bases, with 16 bases separating them. The CDR3 has 15 amino acids. The V gene's germline CDR1 is KGHSH and CDR2 LQKENI. Here the CDR3 DNA reads TGTGCCAGCTCACCCAGGGAACGTTCTGGGACTGAAGCTTTCTTT. It translates to CASSPRERSGTEAFF. The full variable domain, rest sourced from reference TRBV18 and TRBJ1-1, is NAGVMQNPRHLVRRRGQEARLRCSPMKGHSHVYWYRQLPEEGLKFMVYLQKENIIDESGMPKERFSAEFPKEGPSILRIQQVVRGDSAAYFCASSPRERSGTEAFFGQGTRLTVV.

The rearrangement uses TRBV5-8 and TRBJ2-5, with 10 bases fitting TRBD2. Per the germline V gene, CDR1 is SGHTS and CDR2 is YDEGEE. The CDR3 runs 14 residues. J was trimmed by 5 bases and V by 3 bases; bases with no gene match: 4. The CDR3 spells CASSYGLAAETQYF. The CDR3 DNA follows: TGTGCCAGCAGCTACGGACTAGCGGCGGAGACCCAGTACTTC.

The V and J genes are TRBV27 and TRBJ2-1; 7 positions match TRBD2. J lost 7 bases, V lost 1 base, and 7 bases had no gene match. The length of the CDR3 is 15 residues. The germline gives CDR1 MNHEY, CDR2 SMNVEV (reference sequence). The CDR3 is CASSLFGRELNEQFF. The CDR3 DNA reads TGTGCCAGCAGTTTATTTGGGCGGGAGTTGAATGAGCAGTTCTTC.

This clone was recorded once. The gene calls are TRBV19 and TRBJ1-1, with 8 bases that match TRBD1. The V segment lost 9 bases and the J segment 1 base; nucleotides outside the gene matches: 4. The CDR3 has 13 residues. CDR1 is LNHDA, CDR2 SQIVND, per germline (reference sequence). In DNA, the CDR3 is TGTGCCAGCAAGCAGGGGGCGAACACTGAAGCTTTCTTT. Its protein is CASKQGANTEAFF.

The V gene is TRBV5-4, the J gene TRBJ1-4; 7 bases agree with TRBD1. V dropped 4 bases and J dropped 3; count of bases not matched to a gene: 3. Germline V gene sequence: CDR1 SGHNT, CDR2 YYREEE (reference sequence). This CDR3 has 14 amino acids. Written as DNA, the CDR3 is TGTGCCAGCAGCCCGGGACAGTCTAATGAAAAACTGTTTTTT. It encodes CASSPGQSNEKLFF.

V is TRBV2 and J is TRBJ2-7, with TRBD1 as a possible D gene (5 bases). Trimming pared 4 bases from V and 2 bases from J, leaving 12 bases between. CDR3 length: 14 residues. Germline V gene lookup returns CDR1 SNHLY and CDR2 FYNNEI. CDR3: CASSGGTNPYEQYF. DNA for the CDR3: TGTGCCAGCAGTGGGGGCACCAATCCCTACGAGCAGTACTTC.

The DNA for the CDR3 is TGTGCCAGTAGTACCCGCCCAGTAAAGTATCAGCCCCAGCATTTT. This codes for CASSTRPVKYQPQHF. The rearrangement uses TRBV19 and TRBJ1-5; D remains ambiguous. CDR1 is LNHDA and CDR2 is SQIVND in the germline V gene (reference sequence). V shed 4 bases and J shed 5 bases, with 15 bases lying between them. The CDR3 is 15 amino acids.

This chain uses TRBV9 with TRBJ1-5, with D uncertain. The V gene lost 0 bases and the J gene lost 4 bases, with 11 bases spanning the gap. The germline V gene encodes CDR1 SGDLS and CDR2 YYNGEE. The CDR3 is made up of 15 amino acids. CDR3 protein: CASSVAGGRNQPQHF. The CDR3 DNA reads TGTGCCAGCAGCGTAGCTGGTGGCCGAAATCAGCCCCAGCATTTT.

The chain couples TRBV12-3 or TRBV12-4 to TRBJ1-2; D unresolved. This CDR3 comprises 13 residues. The V end was cut by 6 bases, the J end by 8 bases, with 16 bases between. The CDR3 loop is CASRTGNTRGYTF. The CDR3 DNA sequence: TGTGCCAGCAGGACCGGGAACACTAGGGGCTACACCTTC.

The genes are TRBV7-2 and TRBJ1-2; D gene uncertain. Germline V CDR1 and CDR2: SGHTA, FQGNSA. The CDR3 covers 13 residues. V shed 5 bases and J shed 4 bases, with 11 bases lying between them. CDR3 nucleotides: TGTGCCAGCAGCCTCACTCATTTCTATGGCTACACCTTC. It is translated as CASSLTHFYGYTF. The entire variable domain, with the rest obtained from reference TRBV7-2 and TRBJ1-2, is as follows: GAGVSQSPSNKVTEKGKDVELRCDPISGHTALYWYRQSLGQGLEFLIYFQGNSAPDKSGLPSDRFSAERTGGSVSTLTIQRTQQEDSAVYLCASSLTHFYGYTFGSGTRLTVV.

The V gene is TRBV11-2, the J gene TRBJ1-1; TRBD1 matches 9 bases. This CDR3 is built from 16 residues. From germline, CDR1 is SGHAT and CDR2 FQNNGV. The trim removed 0 bases at V and 5 bases at J, leaving 7 bases unmatched. The CDR3 protein is CASSLDRGQGGTEAFF. The CDR3 nucleotides read TGTGCCAGCAGCTTAGATCGGGGACAGGGCGGAACTGAAGCTTTCTTT.

This chain joins TRBV4-1 and TRBJ1-6, with D possibly TRBD1 on 6 matching bases. Germline V gene lookup returns CDR1 MGHRA and CDR2 YSYEKL. The CDR3 totals 15 residues. V lost 1 base to trimming and J lost 10 bases, with 14 bases between them. The CDR3 protein is CASSQGQGRVSPLHF. The CDR3 DNA reads as TGCGCCAGCAGCCAAGGGCAGGGGAGGGTCTCACCCCTCCACTTT.

The chain uses TRBV19 and TRBJ1-1; no firm D call. Trimming took 4 bases from V and 1 from J, leaving 16 bases between them. Germline V lookup: CDR1 LNHDA, CDR2 SQIVND (reference sequence). The CDR3 has 16 amino acids. The CDR3 sequence is CASSTLLGRSNTEAFF. In nucleotides, the CDR3 is TGTGCCAGTAGTACCCTGCTGGGCAGATCGAACACTGAAGCTTTCTTT. The entire variable domain, with the rest obtained from reference TRBV19 and TRBJ1-1, is as follows: DGGITQSPKYLFRKEGQNVTLSCEQNLNHDAMYWYRQDPGQGLRLIYYSQIVNDFQKGDIAEGYSVSREKKESFPLTVTSAQKNPTAFYLCASSTLLGRSNTEAFFGQGTRLTVV.

J is TRBJ2-3 and V is TRBV11-2; D unclear. The CDR3 consists of 14 residues. CDR1 is SGHAT and CDR2 is FQNNGV in the germline V gene. Deletions cut 4 bases from V and 5 bases from J, with 13 bases between. CDR3 in DNA: TGTGCCAGCAGCTCCCTCGGAGACTTAGATACGCAGTATTTT. This gives the protein CASSSLGDLDTQYF.

This chain joins TRBV9 and TRBJ1-3, with D hard to call. Trimming shortened V by 0 bases and J by 2 bases, and 9 bases separated the two germline ends. The CDR3 runs 15 residues. Germline V lookup: CDR1 SGDLS, CDR2 YYNGEE. In DNA, the CDR3 is TGTGCCAGCAGCGTAGGTCCCACTCCTGGAAACACCATATATTTT. This encodes CASSVGPTPGNTIYF.

This chain links TRBV9 with TRBJ1-6, with 7 bases fitting TRBD1. Germline V gene lookup returns CDR1 SGDLS and CDR2 YYNGEE. CDR3 size: 18 residues. The V and J ends lost 4 bases and 0 bases, in that order; junction bases with no gene match: 10. For the CDR3, the DNA is TGTGCCAGCAGCTCCCGGGACAGCTTGAGCTCCTATAATTCACCCCTCCACTTT. The encoded protein is CASSSRDSLSSYNSPLHF.